This T cell receptor beta chain appears in the sequencing data of a study of graft-versus-host responses after intestinal transplantation. Profiled with immunoSEQ multiplex PCR; TCRdb holds only in-frame clones, not every one. The sample lists about 120,000 clones, approximately 95% occurring once. Concerning this clone: What it recognizes is unknown.

J lost 4 bases, V lost 4 bases, and 8 bases had no gene match. Germline V gene lookup returns CDR1 MNHNS and CDR2 SASEGT. The CDR3 consists of 16 residues. This clonotype was sampled from a human donor who received an intestinal transplant. J is TRBJ2-1 and V is TRBV6-1; TRBD2 agrees at 9 bases. This sample comprised unstimulated CD8+ T cells sorted from spleen or lymph node cells, obtained before intestinal transplant. DNA for the CDR3: TGTGCCAGCAGTGCCTCACTAGCGGGCCCATACAATGAGCAGTTCTTC. Translating it yields CASSASLAGPYNEQFF.